A selection of T cell receptor beta chains follows, all from one sample in a study of regulatory T cells in long-lasting Graves disease. TCRdb recomputed calls from the multiplex PCR reads with MiXCR, one row per CDR3 protein. The table records hundreds of thousands of distinct CDR3 sequences, around 15% of them present only once. These data also formed part of another study, on T cells in Graves' hyperthyroidism and ophthalmopathy.

The material was peripheral blood mononuclear cells (PBMCs), obtained at new diagnosis, from a patient treated with antithyroid drugs. All receptors come from a man between 40 and 49 years old with Graves disease. The CDR3 runs from the conserved cysteine through the conserved F or W. Fields, in order: J gene, V gene, clone size, D gene, CDR3 DNA, CDR3 protein. The D gene is left open where the match is weak. Rows may omit the clone size; those that give it use once, few, many or a size class.

>TRBJ1-2|TRBV28|many|TRBD1
TGTGCCAGCAGTTTTGGGGACAGAGCTAACTATGGCTACACCTTC
CASSFGDRANYGYTF
>TRBJ1-4|TRBV18|-|-
TGTGCCAGCTCACCACAAACAGGTTCTAATGAAAAACTGTTTTTT
CASSPQTGSNEKLFF
>TRBJ1-2|TRBV3-1|many|TRBD1
TGTGCCAGCAGCCTCGGGACAGGGGGGCCACTCTATGGCTACACCTTC
CASSLGTGGPLYGYTF
>TRBJ2-5|TRBV7-2|-|-
TGTGCCAGCAGCTTATCCTGGACCCAAGAGACCCAGTACTTC
CASSLSWTQETQYF
>TRBJ1-5|TRBV18|many|-
TGTGCCAGCTCACCGTCACAGGGTAGCAATCAGCCCCAGCATTTT
CASSPSQGSNQPQHF
>TRBJ2-3|TRBV6-2/TRBV6-3|-|-
TGTGCCAGCAGTTATCCCGCAGATACGCAGTATTTT
CASSYPADTQYF
>TRBJ2-2|TRBV18|many|-
TGTGCCAGCTCACCAACGACAGAATACACCGGGGAGCTGTTTTTT
CASSPTTEYTGELFF
>TRBJ1-1|TRBV20-1|many|-
TGCAGTGCTATACCCGGGATGAACACTGAAGCTTTCTTT
CSAIPGMNTEAFF
>TRBJ2-7|TRBV7-9|-|-
TGTGCCAGCAGCTTAGATCCCGGAGCTGAGTACGAGCAGTACTTC
CASSLDPGAEYEQYF
>TRBJ2-5|TRBV27|many|-
TGTGCCAGCAGGCCAGTGGGGGGGCGCCATCAGACCCAGTACTTC
CASRPVGGRHQTQYF
>TRBJ2-1|TRBV6-2/TRBV6-3|few|-
TGTGCCAGCAGTGAACTCCCAGGGCCCTACAATGAGCAGTTCTTC
CASSELPGPYNEQFF
>TRBJ2-3|TRBV28|many|TRBD1
TGTGCCAGTATCAGGGGGAACACAGATACGCAGTATTTT
CASIRGNTDTQYF
>TRBJ1-5|TRBV28|many|-
TGTGCCAGCAGTTTTGGCAGGAGCAATCAGCCCCAGCATTTT
CASSFGRSNQPQHF
>TRBJ2-3|TRBV27|many|-
TGTGCCAGCAGCCGTCGCCCTCCCTCATCTGATACGCAGTATTTT
CASSRRPPSSDTQYF
>TRBJ1-5|TRBV28|many|TRBD1
TGTGCCAGCAGTCCGACCGGGACAGGGTATCTTCAGCCCCAGCATTTT
CASSPTGTGYLQPQHF
>TRBJ2-1|TRBV20-1|many|-
TGCAGTGTACAGGGTCAATATCTATCATTCAGTGAGCAGTTCTTC
CSVQGQYLSFSEQFF
>TRBJ1-4|TRBV7-9|-|TRBD1
TGTGCCAGCAGCACCCAACAGGGGGTTTTTGAAAAACTGTTTTTT
CASSTQQGVFEKLFF
>TRBJ2-7|TRBV20-1|many|-
TGCAGTGCTGCGTGGGGCGGCAGCTCCTACGAGCAGTACTTC
CSAAWGGSSYEQYF
>TRBJ2-5|TRBV20-1|many|-
TGCAGTGCTAGGGGGGGATTTACCCAGTACTTC
CSARGGFTQYF
>TRBJ2-5|TRBV5-1|many|-
TGCGCCAGCAGCTTGGAAGTGACACAGCGGGAGACCCAGTACTTC
CASSLEVTQRETQYF
>TRBJ1-6|TRBV29-1|-|TRBD1
TGCAGCGTCCGGGACAGTTATAATTCACCCCTCCACTTT
CSVRDSYNSPLHF
>TRBJ2-3|TRBV10-3|-|TRBD2
TGTGCCATTGCTAGCGGGGGCACAGATACGCAGTATTTT
CAIASGGTDTQYF
>TRBJ2-7|TRBV29-1|few|-
TGCAGCGTTGGGCACAGCACCTACGAGCAGTACTTC
CSVGHSTYEQYF
>TRBJ2-2|TRBV7-9|many|-
TGTGCCAGCAGCTCAAGACTGAACACCGGGGAGCTGTTTTTT
CASSSRLNTGELFF
>TRBJ2-7|TRBV7-9|many|TRBD1
TGTGCCAGCAGCTTAGGACAGGGAGAGGTCGCCGAGCAGTACTTC
CASSLGQGEVAEQYF
>TRBJ1-6|TRBV12-3/TRBV12-4|many|TRBD1
TGTGCCAGCAGTTTAGCGGGACAGGACGAGATAATGGGTTCACCCCTCCACTTT
CASSLAGQDEIMGSPLHF
>TRBJ2-1|TRBV7-3|few|TRBD1
TGTGCCAGCAGCTTAAACAGGGGTATTGGTGAGCAGTTCTTC
CASSLNRGIGEQFF
>TRBJ2-7|TRBV20-1|many|-
TGCAGTGCTAGATTACTGTACGAGCAGTACTTC
CSARLLYEQYF
>TRBJ2-7|TRBV18|-|TRBD2
TGTGCCAGCTCACCAAGGCTAGCGGGAGATTCCGAGCAGTACTTC
CASSPRLAGDSEQYF
>TRBJ1-3|TRBV10-1|-|-
TGCGCCAGCAGTGAGTCGACTGGGGACACCATATATTTT
CASSESTGDTIYF
>TRBJ2-7|TRBV19|-|TRBD2
TGTGCCAGTAGTTCCGGACTAGCCTACGAGCAGTACTTC
CASSSGLAYEQYF
>TRBJ2-7|TRBV19|-|TRBD2
TGTGCCAGTAGTATCGGTCCTAGCGGGGTCCAACACTACGAGCAGTACTTC
CASSIGPSGVQHYEQYF
>TRBJ1-1|TRBV3-1|-|-
TGTGCCAGCAGCCCTTCTGGGGGAGCCACTGAAGCTTTCTTT
CASSPSGGATEAFF